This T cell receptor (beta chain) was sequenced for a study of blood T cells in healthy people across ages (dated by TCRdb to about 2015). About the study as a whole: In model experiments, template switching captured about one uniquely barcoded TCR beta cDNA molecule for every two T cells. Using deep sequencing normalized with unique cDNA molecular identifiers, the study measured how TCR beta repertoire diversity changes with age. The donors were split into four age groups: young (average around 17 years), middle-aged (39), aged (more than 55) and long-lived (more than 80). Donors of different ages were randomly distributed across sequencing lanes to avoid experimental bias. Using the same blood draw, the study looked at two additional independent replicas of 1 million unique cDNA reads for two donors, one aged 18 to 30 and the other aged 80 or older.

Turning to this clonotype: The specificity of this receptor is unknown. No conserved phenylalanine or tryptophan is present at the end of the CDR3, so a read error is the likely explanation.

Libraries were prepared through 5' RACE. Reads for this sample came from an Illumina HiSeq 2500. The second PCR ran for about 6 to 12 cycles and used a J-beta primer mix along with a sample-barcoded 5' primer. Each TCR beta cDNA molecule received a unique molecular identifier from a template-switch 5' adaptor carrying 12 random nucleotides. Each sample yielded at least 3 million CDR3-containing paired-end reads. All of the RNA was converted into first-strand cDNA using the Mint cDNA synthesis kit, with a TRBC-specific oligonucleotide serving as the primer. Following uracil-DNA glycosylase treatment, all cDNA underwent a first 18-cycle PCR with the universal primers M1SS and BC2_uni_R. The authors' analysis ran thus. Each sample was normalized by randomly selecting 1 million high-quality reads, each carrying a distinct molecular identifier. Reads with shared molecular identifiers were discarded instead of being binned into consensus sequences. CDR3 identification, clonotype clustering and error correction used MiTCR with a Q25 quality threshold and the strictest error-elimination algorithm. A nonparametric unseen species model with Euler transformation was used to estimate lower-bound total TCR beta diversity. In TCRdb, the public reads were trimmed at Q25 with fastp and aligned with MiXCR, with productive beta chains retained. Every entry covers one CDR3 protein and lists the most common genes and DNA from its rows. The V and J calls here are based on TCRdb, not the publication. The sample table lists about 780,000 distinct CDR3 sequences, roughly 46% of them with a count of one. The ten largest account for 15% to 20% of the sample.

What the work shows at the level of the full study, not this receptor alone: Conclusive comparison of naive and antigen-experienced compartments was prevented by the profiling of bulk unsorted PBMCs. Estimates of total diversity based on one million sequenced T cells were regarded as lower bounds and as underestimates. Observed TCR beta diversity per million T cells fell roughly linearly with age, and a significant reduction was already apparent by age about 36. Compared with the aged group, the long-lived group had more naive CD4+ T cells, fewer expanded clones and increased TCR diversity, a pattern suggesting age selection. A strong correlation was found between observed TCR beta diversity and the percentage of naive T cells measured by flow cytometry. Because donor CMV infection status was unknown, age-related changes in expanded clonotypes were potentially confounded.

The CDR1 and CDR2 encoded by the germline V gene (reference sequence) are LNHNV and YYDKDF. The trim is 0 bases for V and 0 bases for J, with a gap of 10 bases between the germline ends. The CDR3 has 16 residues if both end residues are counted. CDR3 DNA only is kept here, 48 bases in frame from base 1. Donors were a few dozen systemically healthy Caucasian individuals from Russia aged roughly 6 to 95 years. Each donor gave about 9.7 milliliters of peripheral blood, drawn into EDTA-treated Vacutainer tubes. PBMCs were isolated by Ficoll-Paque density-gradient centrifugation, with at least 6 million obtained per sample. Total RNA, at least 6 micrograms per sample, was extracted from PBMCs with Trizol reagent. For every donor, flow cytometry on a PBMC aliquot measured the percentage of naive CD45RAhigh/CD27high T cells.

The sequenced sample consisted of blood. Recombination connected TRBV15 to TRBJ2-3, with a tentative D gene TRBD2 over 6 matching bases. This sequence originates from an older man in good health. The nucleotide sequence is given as TGTGCCACCAGCAGAGATCGGGCGGGAAGCACAGATACGCAGTATATT. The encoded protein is CATSRDRAGSTDTQYI.